The sequence of this T cell receptor beta chain was determined in a study of blood T cell repertoires in COVID-19. Study-wide context: The study drew acute and convalescent COVID-19 samples from the United States, Italy and Spain. The cDNA or gDNA used as material had been derived from T cells, B-cell-depleted T cells, or PBMCs.

Germline V gene sequence: CDR1 SQVTM, CDR2 ANQGSEA. The CDR3 length is 11 residues. Trimming cost V 4 bases and J 5 bases; bases outside gene matches: 2. How the authors handled the data: Nucleated cell counts were estimated from reference gene primer amplification. The protocol was immunoSEQ multiplex PCR, while the TCRdb copy is restricted to in-frame clones and leaves out a portion. D and trimming come from the DNA, and the V and J calls and clone size come from that table. Of around 70,000 clones listed, 88% are singletons. The rearrangement links TRBV29-1 to TRBJ2-7, with TRBD1 matching over 7 bases. Sequenced sample: peripheral blood. The clonotype was recovered from a human donor in a cohort sampled during active COVID-19. The CDR3 DNA sequence: TGCAGCGTTGCGAGGGGGCACGAGCAGTACTTC. Residues: CSVARGHEQYF.